This TCR beta chain was obtained from a study of shared clonotypes between healthy human individuals. The naive CD8 subset, CD45RO-negative cells positively selected for CCR7, excluded terminally differentiated effector memory CD45RA+ cells. Free of recent acute infections or vaccinations, the donors were healthy HIV-negative adults. Concerning this clone: The antigen is unknown.

The CDR3 is made up of 16 amino acids. From germline, CDR1 is LNHDA and CDR2 SQIVND (reference sequence). The V and J ends lost 0 bases and 0 bases respectively, with 9 bases between them. Study results and limitations: Lower generation probabilities were found for non-shared clonotypes than for those shared by all four donors. Clonotype sharing across several donors was observed for around 5% of naive CD4 clonotypes.

It was about 190 ng DNA, about 30,000 T cell genomes, that sorted-subset replicate PCRs used. TCRdb keeps only in-frame clones here, not all; method: immunoSEQ multiplex PCR. In the table there are around 550,000 clones, 90% to 95% of which are singletons. The receptor was isolated from a woman in her 30s in good health. The sequencing input was naive CD8+ T cells sorted from blood. The V gene is TRBV19, the J gene TRBJ2-1; TRBD1 might be the D (5 bases). The chain's CDR3 is CASSIEGPASYNEQFF. The CDR3 DNA reads as TGTGCCAGTAGTATAGAGGGGCCAGCCTCCTACAATGAGCAGTTCTTC.